The 19 T cell receptor beta chains below were found in one sample sequenced in a study of blood T cell repertoires in COVID-19. Sequencing was performed with immunoSEQ multiplex PCR; in TCRdb, only in-frame clones are kept and a portion is missing. The table has tens of thousands of clones, 80% to 90% seen once. The sequencing input was peripheral blood. These receptors all come from a man between 60 and 70 years old with acute or convalescent COVID-19.

This chain joins TRBV5-1 and TRBJ1-4; 9 bases are a match to TRBD1. The CDR3 spans 16 residues. Unmatched junction bases numbered 9, after V lost 3 bases and J lost 6 bases. In germline, CDR1 is SGHRS, CDR2 YFSETQ. CDR3 protein: CASSWRGQGRDEKLFF. For the CDR3, the DNA is TGCGCCAGCAGCTGGAGGGGACAGGGACGAGATGAAAAACTGTTTTTT.

The rearrangement joins TRBV21-1 to TRBJ2-5; the table's D call, TRBD1, was not checked against the DNA. TRBV21-1 corresponds to a pseudogene. This CDR3 contains 14 residues. The CDR3 DNA follows: TGTGCCAGCAGCAAAGTAAACAGGGGGGGGACCCAGTACTTC. Encoded protein: CASSKVNRGGTQYF.

J is TRBJ1-2 and V is TRBV10-3, with D possibly being TRBD1 (5 bases). This CDR3 is built from 14 residues. Germline CDR1 ENHRY, CDR2 SYGVKD. The V end was cut by 0 bases, the J end by 8 bases, with 13 bases between. The CDR3 sequence: CAISESGQGTGYTF. For the CDR3, the DNA is TGTGCCATCAGTGAGTCGGGCCAGGGAACGGGCTACACCTTC.

The chain's CDR3 is CASSEVGARDGYTF. CDR3 bases: TGTGCCAGCAGTGAAGTGGGGGCCAGGGATGGCTACACCTTC. The J gene is TRBJ1-2, the V gene TRBV6-1; perhaps TRBD1 as D (6 bases). Deletions cut 1 base from V and 6 bases from J, with 12 bases between. Germline-derived CDR1 and CDR2 are MNHNS and SASEGT. This CDR3 is built from 14 residues.

The rearrangement links TRBV7-9 to TRBJ1-5; TRBD1 matches 9 bases. After removal of 5 bases from V and 0 bases from J, the junction contained 8 bases not matched to a gene. Per germline, CDR1 SEHNR and CDR2 FQNEAQ (reference sequence). The CDR3 sequence is 17 residues long. In nucleotides, the CDR3 is TGTGCCAGCAGCCCCGAACAGGGGGCAGGTAGCAATCAGCCCCAGCATTTT. This codes for CASSPEQGAGSNQPQHF.

The V gene is TRBV5-1, the J gene TRBJ1-2; 9 nucleotides line up with TRBD1. The CDR3 covers 17 residues. In germline, CDR1 is SGHRS, CDR2 YFSETQ. V trimming: 4 bases; J trimming: 0 bases; junction bases outside the gene matches: 10. Here the CDR3 reads CASSLRTGAQANYGYTF. The CDR3 DNA sequence: TGCGCCAGCAGCCTTAGGACAGGGGCGCAGGCTAACTATGGCTACACCTTC.

This clone came up once. The chain recombines TRBV18 with TRBJ2-6; D might be TRBD1 (5 bases). Looked up from germline, CDR1 is KGHSH and CDR2 is LQKENI. V gave up 4 bases and J gave up 0 bases, with 7 bases separating them. CDR3 length: 15 amino acids. CDR3 DNA: TGTGCCAGCTCACTTACAGGCTCTGGGGCCAACGTCCTGACTTTC. Amino acid sequence: CASSLTGSGANVLTF. Looking up the rest from reference TRBV18 and TRBJ2-6 gives the full variable domain: NAGVMQNPRHLVRRRGQEARLRCSPMKGHSHVYWYRQLPEEGLKFMVYLQKENIIDESGMPKERFSAEFPKEGPSILRIQQVVRGDSAAYFCASSLTGSGANVLTFGAGSRLTVL.

The rearrangement uses TRBV27 and TRBJ2-1, with 13 bases aligning to TRBD2. Looked up from germline, CDR1 is MNHEY and CDR2 is SMNVEV (reference sequence). This CDR3 has 13 residues. The J segment lost 8 bases and the V segment lost 10 bases, leaving 5 bases of the junction unmatched. As DNA, the CDR3 is TGTGCCACCCGGACTAGCGGGGGCCATGAGCAGTTCTTC. The encoded protein is CATRTSGGHEQFF.

The rearrangement uses TRBV7-6 and TRBJ1-1; TRBD1 matches at 11 bases. Germline V lookup: CDR1 SGHVS, CDR2 FNYEAQ. Trimming removed 5 bases from V and 3 bases from J; junction bases left unmatched: 14. CDR3 length: 18 residues. The CDR3, as DNA: TGTGCCAGCAGCCCCCGGGGACAGGGGGAGTATGGAGACACTGAAGCTTTCTTT. It is translated as CASSPRGQGEYGDTEAFF.

This clone was recorded only once. The CDR3 spells CASSPRVEFSGNTIYF. The CDR3 coding sequence is TGTGCCAGCTCACCTCGGGTCGAATTCTCTGGAAACACCATATATTTT. The genes are TRBV18 and TRBJ1-3; D is unclear. Germline loops: CDR1 KGHSH, CDR2 LQKENI. The CDR3 covers 16 residues. Trimming removed 3 bases from V and 0 bases from J, with 12 bases in between. The full variable domain, in which reference TRBV18 and TRBJ1-3 provide the parts outside the CDR3, is NAGVMQNPRHLVRRRGQEARLRCSPMKGHSHVYWYRQLPEEGLKFMVYLQKENIIDESGMPKERFSAEFPKEGPSILRIQQVVRGDSAAYFCASSPRVEFSGNTIYFGEGSWLTVV.

The rearrangement joins TRBV9 to TRBJ2-2, with 7 bases aligning to TRBD1. Looked up from germline, CDR1 is SGDLS and CDR2 is YYNGEE. V lost 7 bases, J lost 4 bases, and 13 bases stayed unmatched. The CDR3 length is 16 residues. The CDR3 nucleotides are TGTGCCAGCGCCCCCCACCACAGGGGTGGCACCGGGGAGCTGTTTTTT. Amino acids: CASAPHHRGGTGELFF.

The chain couples TRBV7-9 to TRBJ1-1; the match to TRBD1 covers 7 bases. V lost 3 bases, J lost 4 bases, and 2 bases stayed unmatched. Germline values: CDR1 SEHNR, CDR2 FQNEAQ (reference sequence). CDR3 length: 13 residues. CDR3 residues: CASSFTGVTEAFF. CDR3 coding DNA: TGTGCCAGCAGCTTCACAGGGGTCACTGAAGCTTTCTTT.

V gene TRBV7-2 combines with J gene TRBJ2-5; TRBD1 aligns across 9 bases. V gave up 6 bases and J gave up 5 bases; unmatched junction bases: 10. CDR1 SGHTA and CDR2 FQGNSA come from the germline V gene. CDR3 length equals 15 residues. CDR3 bases: TGTGCCAGCAGTCCGGACAGGGGTAGGATGGAGACCCAGTACTTC. This encodes CASSPDRGRMETQYF.

The chain links TRBV27 to TRBJ1-4; D unclear. Trimming took off 6 bases at V and 8 bases at J, with 7 bases between the two ends. Per germline, CDR1 MNHEY and CDR2 SMNVEV (reference sequence). The CDR3 runs to 11 residues. The CDR3 protein is CASRLGEKLFF. In DNA form, the CDR3 reads TGTGCCAGCAGACTCGGGGAAAAACTGTTTTTT.

The chain links TRBV7-2 to TRBJ2-7, with 11 bases fitting TRBD1. Losses at the gene ends were 3 bases for V and 7 bases for J; bases not matched to a gene: 8. CDR3 size: 15 residues. Germline V gene lookup returns CDR1 SGHTA and CDR2 FQGNSA. The CDR3 protein is CASSFPGQGAREQYF. CDR3 DNA: TGTGCCAGCAGCTTCCCTGGACAGGGGGCACGGGAGCAGTACTTC.

The V call is TRBV7-6, the J call TRBJ2-3, with TRBD1 identical over 11 bases. CDR1 and CDR2 (germline): SGHVS, FNYEAQ. V lost 5 bases, J lost 6 bases, and 10 bases stayed unmatched. The CDR3 spans 16 residues. The CDR3 coding sequence is TGTGCCAGCAGCCAAAGCCCGGGACAGGGGGAGGATACGCAGTATTTT. The encoded protein is CASSQSPGQGEDTQYF. Full variable domain (rest looked up from reference TRBV7-6 and TRBJ2-3): GAGVSQSPRYKVTKRGQDVALRCDPISGHVSLYWYRQALGQGPEFLTYFNYEAQQDKSGLPNDRFSAERPEGSISTLTIQRTEQRDSAMYRCASSQSPGQGEDTQYFGPGTRLTVL.

The J gene is TRBJ2-7, the V gene TRBV24-1; 11 bases align to TRBD2. With 4 bases clipped from V and 6 bases from J, the junction kept 10 bases outside the gene matches. Germline V gene data show CDR1 as KGHDR and CDR2 as SFDVKD. The CDR3 covers 16 residues. The CDR3 reads CATSEALAGGLGEQYF. The CDR3 DNA follows: TGTGCCACCAGTGAGGCGCTAGCGGGGGGCCTCGGCGAGCAGTACTTC.

This chain uses TRBV3-1 (or the pseudogene TRBV3-2) with TRBJ2-3, with D possibly TRBD1 on 5 matching bases. Germline V gene lookup returns CDR1 LGHDT and CDR2 YNNKEL (reference sequence). Trimming left V 3 bases short and J 2 bases short, with 9 bases between. This CDR3 contains 14 residues. CDR3 loop: CASSQSRATDTQYF. The CDR3 DNA follows: TGTGCCAGCAGCCAGAGCAGGGCCACAGATACGCAGTATTTT.

This chain links TRBV10-3 with TRBJ1-2; 9 bases line up with TRBD1. Germline V gives CDR1 ENHRY, CDR2 SYGVKD. The CDR3 runs 14 residues. V lost 6 bases, J lost 1 base, and 3 bases stayed unmatched. CDR3 loop: CAISDRGSNYGYTF. Here the CDR3 DNA reads TGTGCCATCAGCGACAGGGGGAGTAACTATGGCTACACCTTC.